Shown below are 20 T cell receptor beta chains from a single sample sequenced in a study of early T cells in non-severe SARS-CoV-2 infection. TCRdb reprocessed the 5' RACE reads via MiXCR and lists one record per CDR3 protein. The table shows some 80,000 distinct CDR3 sequences, with roughly an eighth occurring only once. Sample: whole blood, taken at baseline. Source of these receptors: an adult who was a healthcare worker with PCR-confirmed SARS-CoV-2 infection or an uninfected control (not recorded which). The donor label of this sample is uncertain.

The chain joins TRBV6-5 to TRBJ2-1; D unresolved. The CDR3 consists of 15 residues. V was clipped by 6 bases and J by 0 bases, with 12 bases between them. The germline gives CDR1 MNHEY, CDR2 SVGAGI. The CDR3 coding sequence is TGTGCCAGCAGACGCACTTACAGCTCCTACAATGAGCAGTTCTTC. Translating it yields CASRRTYSSYNEQFF.

The chain recombines TRBV15 with TRBJ2-5; a possible D gene is TRBD2 (5 bases). This CDR3 region has 13 residues. Germline V gene sequence: CDR1 LNHNV, CDR2 YYDKDF (reference sequence). Trimming shortened V by 5 bases and J by 2 bases, and 9 bases separated the two germline ends. The CDR3 loop reads CATSGERQETQYF. The CDR3 nucleotides are TGTGCCACCAGCGGGGAGCGACAAGAGACCCAGTACTTC.

This clonotype came up a few times. The CDR3 coding sequence is TGCGCCAGCAGCCAAGGCCCCCGGAACACTGAAGCTTTCTTT. Amino acids: CASSQGPRNTEAFF. The V gene is TRBV4-1, the J gene TRBJ1-1; D ambiguous. The CDR3 has 14 residues. V was cut by 1 base and J by 1 base, with 7 bases left in between. The germline V gene has CDR1 MGHRA and CDR2 YSYEKL.

V gene TRBV10-3 combines with J gene TRBJ1-5; D ambiguous. With 3 bases removed from V and 6 bases from J, the gap between germline ends came to 12 bases. Germline CDR1 ENHRY, CDR2 SYGVKD. There are 14 residues in the CDR3. The CDR3 is CAISEGGSSQPQHF. Written as DNA, the CDR3 is TGTGCCATCAGTGAAGGAGGGTCTTCTCAGCCCCAGCATTTT.

The chain is built from TRBV18 and TRBJ2-7; 9 bases map to TRBD1. V was pared by 2 bases and J by 6 bases, with 5 bases of the junction left unmatched. The CDR3 spans 14 residues. CDR1 KGHSH and CDR2 LQKENI come from the germline V gene. The CDR3 bases are TGTGCCAGCTCACCAGAAGGGACAGGGAGCGAGCAGTACTTC. Translation: CASSPEGTGSEQYF.

This chain connects TRBV12-3 or TRBV12-4 to TRBJ1-2; D gene unclear. V gave up 6 bases and J gave up 8 bases, with 16 bases separating them. The CDR3 totals 13 residues. CDR3 DNA sequence: TGTGCCAGCAGCCCTTGGTCCACCGCGGGCTACACCTTC. Translating it yields CASSPWSTAGYTF.

The table lists this clonotype with many counts. V usage is TRBV9 and J usage is TRBJ1-2, with 9 bases that match TRBD1. The CDR3 covers 16 residues. J lost 0 bases, V lost 4 bases, and 7 bases had no gene match. Germline-derived CDR1 and CDR2 are SGDLS and YYNGEE. This chain's CDR3 is CASSPGQGLANYGYTF. The CDR3 DNA sequence: TGTGCCAGCAGCCCAGGACAGGGGTTGGCTAACTATGGCTACACCTTC.

V and J are TRBV18 and TRBJ1-5; D ambiguous. Trimming pared 2 bases from V and 0 bases from J, leaving 8 bases between. This CDR3 contains 15 residues. The germline V gene has CDR1 KGHSH and CDR2 LQKENI. CDR3 sequence: CASSPAANSNQPQHF. The CDR3 bases are TGTGCCAGCTCACCAGCCGCAAATAGCAATCAGCCCCAGCATTTT.

The chain employs TRBV5-4 and TRBJ2-3, with TRBD1 identical over 9 bases. Unmatched junction bases numbered 6, after V lost 3 bases and J lost 1 base. Germline assignment: CDR1 SGHNT and CDR2 YYREEE (reference sequence). This CDR3 has 16 residues. CDR3 coding DNA: TGTGCCAGCAGCTCCTACAGGACAGGGGGCACAGATACGCAGTATTTT. It is translated as CASSSYRTGGTDTQYF.

This clonotype showed up just a few times. The CDR3 region has the DNA TGCGCCAGCAGCCGACGGGGCGGAACCCTCCCTAATTCACCCCTCCACTTT. Its protein product is CASSRRGGTLPNSPLHF. This chain connects TRBV5-1 to TRBJ1-6, with D possibly being TRBD1 (5 bases). Germline values: CDR1 SGHRS, CDR2 YFSETQ. V was cut by 4 bases and J by 6 bases, with 20 bases left in between. This CDR3 spans 17 amino acids.

This clonotype was counted between two and nine times. The chain recombines TRBV2 with TRBJ1-4, with TRBD1 as a possible D gene (5 bases). The CDR3 sequence is 13 residues long. CDR1 is SNHLY and CDR2 is FYNNEI in the germline V gene. Trimming pared 1 base from V and 10 bases from J, leaving 10 bases between. The CDR3 sequence is CASSEGEGRKLFF. CDR3 nucleotides: TGTGCCAGCAGTGAAGGAGAGGGACGAAAACTGTTTTTT. Filled out from reference TRBV2 and TRBJ1-4, the complete variable domain reads EPEVTQTPSHQVTQMGQEVILRCVPISNHLYFYWYRQILGQKVEFLVSFYNNEISEKSEIFDDQFSVERPDGSNFTLKIRSTKLEDSAMYFCASSEGEGRKLFFGSGTQLSVL.

The J gene is TRBJ2-7, the V gene TRBV2; 7 positions agree with TRBD1. Germline V gene sequence: CDR1 SNHLY, CDR2 FYNNEI. The J segment lost 6 bases and the V segment lost 7 bases, leaving 9 bases of the junction unmatched. The CDR3 runs to 13 residues. CDR3 residues: CASTRTGVSEQYF. CDR3 sequence (DNA): TGTGCCAGCACCAGGACAGGAGTCTCCGAGCAGTACTTC.

This clonotype turned up a few times. This chain uses TRBV5-6 with TRBJ2-6; D assignment may be TRBD1 or TRBD2 (5 bases each). V dropped 2 bases and J dropped 0 bases, with 6 bases sitting between them. Germline V gives CDR1 SGHDT, CDR2 YYEEEE. CDR3 length: 15 amino acids. The CDR3 loop is CASSLGTSGANVLTF. DNA for the CDR3: TGTGCCAGCAGCTTAGGGACCTCTGGGGCCAACGTCCTGACTTTC.

This clonotype has only a few counts. The rearrangement uses TRBV20-1 and TRBJ1-6; D is possibly TRBD1 (5 bases). CDR3 size: 14 residues. The V end was cut by 5 bases, the J end by 15 bases, with 23 bases between. Germline CDR1 reads DFQATT; CDR2 reads SNEGSKA (reference sequence). The CDR3 is CSACSRDGQSNLHF. Here the CDR3 DNA reads TGCAGTGCTTGCAGTAGGGACGGACAATCTAACCTCCACTTT.

The gene calls are TRBV4-2 and TRBJ2-1; D is perhaps TRBD2 (6 bases). Trimming shortened V by 4 bases and J by 3 bases, and 13 bases separated the two germline ends. Germline CDR1 and CDR2: LGHNA and YNFKEQ. This CDR3 spans 15 amino acids. CDR3 nucleotides: TGTGCCAGCAGCCCCCGGTTAGCGGACTACAATGAGCAGTTCTTC. This codes for CASSPRLADYNEQFF.

This clonotype was recorded a few times. This sequence joins TRBV11-2 and TRBJ1-6, with TRBD1 matching 7 bases. The CDR3 is 14 residues long. CDR1 is SGHAT, CDR2 FQNNGV, per germline. After removal of 5 bases from V and 6 bases from J, the junction contained 4 bases not matched to a gene. The CDR3 loop reads CASSAGTVNSPLHF. The CDR3 nucleotides are TGTGCCAGCAGCGCCGGGACAGTTAATTCACCCCTCCACTTT.

This clonotype was counted a few times. The chain is built from TRBV4-2 and TRBJ1-5; weak D call: TRBD1 (5 bases). V lost 1 base and J 4 bases, leaving 11 bases between the germline ends. The germline CDR1 and CDR2 sequences are LGHNA and YNFKEQ. The CDR3 has 15 residues. CDR3 residues: CASSQGTGLNQPQHF. Written as DNA, the CDR3 is TGTGCCAGCAGCCAAGGAACAGGCCTAAATCAGCCCCAGCATTTT.

This clonotype was detected ten times or more. This chain uses TRBV30 with TRBJ2-1; TRBD2 agrees at 12 bases. Per germline, CDR1 GTSNPN and CDR2 SVGIG (reference sequence). The trim removed 2 bases at V and 11 bases at J, leaving 7 bases unmatched. This CDR3 comprises 14 residues. CDR3 nucleotides: TGTGCCTGGAGTCCTACTAGCGGGGGGTCTCAGCAGTTCTTC. This gives the protein CAWSPTSGGSQQFF.

The V call is TRBV7-6, the J call TRBJ2-7, with a possible D match to TRBD2 (6 bases). Germline V CDR1 and CDR2: SGHVS, FNYEAQ. The V gene lost 8 bases and the J gene lost 0 bases, with 14 bases spanning the gap. The CDR3 extends over 14 amino acids. The CDR3 sequence is CASSRGSSSYEQYF. The DNA of the CDR3 is TGTGCCAGCTCGCGGGGCTCTAGCTCCTACGAGCAGTACTTC. Full variable domain (missing parts from reference TRBV7-6 and TRBJ2-7): GAGVSQSPRYKVTKRGQDVALRCDPISGHVSLYWYRQALGQGPEFLTYFNYEAQQDKSGLPNDRFSAERPEGSISTLTIQRTEQRDSAMYRCASSRGSSSYEQYFGPGTRLTVT.

The genes are TRBV20-1 and TRBJ2-3; D possibly matches TRBD1 or TRBD2 (5 bases each). CDR1 is DFQATT and CDR2 is SNEGSKA in the germline V gene (reference sequence). V was clipped by 2 bases and J by 3 bases, with 12 bases between them. The CDR3 extends over 14 amino acids. Here the CDR3 reads CSARPRGATDTQYF. DNA for the CDR3: TGCAGTGCTAGACCGAGGGGAGCAACAGATACGCAGTATTTT.